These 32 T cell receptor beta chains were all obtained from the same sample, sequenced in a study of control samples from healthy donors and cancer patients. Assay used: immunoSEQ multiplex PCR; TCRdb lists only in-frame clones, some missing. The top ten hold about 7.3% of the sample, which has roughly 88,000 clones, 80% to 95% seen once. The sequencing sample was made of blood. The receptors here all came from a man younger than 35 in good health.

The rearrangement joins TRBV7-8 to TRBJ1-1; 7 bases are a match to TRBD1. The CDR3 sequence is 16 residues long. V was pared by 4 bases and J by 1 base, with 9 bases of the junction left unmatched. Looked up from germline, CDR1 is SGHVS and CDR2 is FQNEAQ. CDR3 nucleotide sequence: TGTGCCAGCAGCTACCCTAGACAGGGCGAGAACACTGAAGCTTTCTTT. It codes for CASSYPRQGENTEAFF.

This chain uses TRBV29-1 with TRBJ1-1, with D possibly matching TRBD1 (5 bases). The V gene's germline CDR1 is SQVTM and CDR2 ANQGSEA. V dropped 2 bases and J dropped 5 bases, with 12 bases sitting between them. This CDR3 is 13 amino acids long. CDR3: CSVESQGGTEAFF. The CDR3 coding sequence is TGCAGCGTTGAAAGCCAGGGCGGGACTGAAGCTTTCTTT.

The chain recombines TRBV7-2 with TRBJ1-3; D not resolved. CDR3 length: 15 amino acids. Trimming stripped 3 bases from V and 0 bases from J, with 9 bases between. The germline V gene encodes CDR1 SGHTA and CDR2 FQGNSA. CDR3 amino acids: CASSFTSLSGNTIYF. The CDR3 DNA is TGTGCCAGCAGCTTCACTAGTCTCTCTGGAAACACCATATATTTT. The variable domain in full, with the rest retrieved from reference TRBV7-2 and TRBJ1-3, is GAGVSQSPSNKVTEKGKDVELRCDPISGHTALYWYRQSLGQGLEFLIYFQGNSAPDKSGLPSDRFSAERTGGSVSTLTIQRTQQEDSAVYLCASSFTSLSGNTIYFGEGSWLTVV.

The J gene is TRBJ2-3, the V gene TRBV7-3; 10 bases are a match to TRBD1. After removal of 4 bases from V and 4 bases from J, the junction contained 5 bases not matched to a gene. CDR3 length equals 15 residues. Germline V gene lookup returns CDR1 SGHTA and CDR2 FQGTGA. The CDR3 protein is CASSSGQGVSDTQYF. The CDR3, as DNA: TGTGCCAGCAGCTCAGGACAGGGGGTTTCAGATACGCAGTATTTT.

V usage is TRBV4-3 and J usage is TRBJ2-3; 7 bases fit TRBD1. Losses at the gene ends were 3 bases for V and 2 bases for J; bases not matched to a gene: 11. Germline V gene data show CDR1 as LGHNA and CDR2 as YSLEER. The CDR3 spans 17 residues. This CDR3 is CASSQGRDSEYTDTQYF. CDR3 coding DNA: TGCGCCAGCAGCCAGGGTAGGGACAGTGAATACACAGATACGCAGTATTTT.

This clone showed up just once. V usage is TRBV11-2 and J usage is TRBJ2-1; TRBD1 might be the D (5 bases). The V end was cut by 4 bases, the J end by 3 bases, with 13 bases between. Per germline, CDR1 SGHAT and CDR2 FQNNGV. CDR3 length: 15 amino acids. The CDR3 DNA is TGTGCCAGCAGCTCACCCATTCAGGGCTACAATGAGCAGTTCTTC. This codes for CASSSPIQGYNEQFF.

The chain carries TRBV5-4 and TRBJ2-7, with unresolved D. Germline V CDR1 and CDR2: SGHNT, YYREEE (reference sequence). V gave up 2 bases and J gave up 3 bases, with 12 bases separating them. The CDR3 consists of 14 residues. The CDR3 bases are TGTGCCAGCAGCTTATACGGACCGAGCTACGAGCAGTACTTC. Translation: CASSLYGPSYEQYF.

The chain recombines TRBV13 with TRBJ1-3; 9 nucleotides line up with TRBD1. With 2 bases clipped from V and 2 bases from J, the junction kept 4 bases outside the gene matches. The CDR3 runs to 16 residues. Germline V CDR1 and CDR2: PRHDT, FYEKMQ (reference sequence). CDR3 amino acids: CASSLYGTGTGNTIYF. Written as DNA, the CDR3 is TGTGCCAGCAGCTTATATGGGACAGGGACTGGAAACACCATATATTTT.

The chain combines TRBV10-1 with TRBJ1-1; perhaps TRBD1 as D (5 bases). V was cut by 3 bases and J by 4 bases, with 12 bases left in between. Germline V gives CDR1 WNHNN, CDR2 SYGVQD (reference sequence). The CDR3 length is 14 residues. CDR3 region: CASSESAGVTEAFF. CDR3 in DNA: TGCGCCAGCAGTGAATCCGCGGGGGTCACTGAAGCTTTCTTT.

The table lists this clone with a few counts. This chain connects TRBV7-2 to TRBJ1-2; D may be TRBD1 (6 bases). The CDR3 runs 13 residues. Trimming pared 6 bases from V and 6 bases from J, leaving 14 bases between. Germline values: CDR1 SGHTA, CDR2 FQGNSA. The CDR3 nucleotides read TGTGCCAGCAGGATCTCAGGGGTAGATGGCTACACCTTC. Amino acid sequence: CASRISGVDGYTF.

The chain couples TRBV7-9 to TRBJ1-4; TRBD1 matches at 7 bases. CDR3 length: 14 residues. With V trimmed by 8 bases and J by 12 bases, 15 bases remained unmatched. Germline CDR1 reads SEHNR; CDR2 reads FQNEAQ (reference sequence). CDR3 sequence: CASPNPGGLGELFF. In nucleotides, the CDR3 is TGTGCCAGCCCCAACCCAGGGGGACTAGGGGAACTGTTTTTT.

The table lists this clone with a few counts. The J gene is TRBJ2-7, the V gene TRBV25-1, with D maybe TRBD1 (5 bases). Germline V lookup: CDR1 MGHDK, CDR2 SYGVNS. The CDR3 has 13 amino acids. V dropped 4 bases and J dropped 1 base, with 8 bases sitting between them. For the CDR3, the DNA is TGTGCCAGCAGTGGCGACAGTTCCTACGAGCAGTACTTC. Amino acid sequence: CASSGDSSYEQYF.

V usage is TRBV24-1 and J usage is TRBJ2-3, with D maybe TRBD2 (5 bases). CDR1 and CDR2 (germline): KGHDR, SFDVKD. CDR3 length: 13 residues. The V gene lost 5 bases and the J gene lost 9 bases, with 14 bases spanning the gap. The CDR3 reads CATSAEDFKTQYF. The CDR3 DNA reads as TGTGCCACCAGTGCTGAGGACTTCAAAACGCAGTATTTT.

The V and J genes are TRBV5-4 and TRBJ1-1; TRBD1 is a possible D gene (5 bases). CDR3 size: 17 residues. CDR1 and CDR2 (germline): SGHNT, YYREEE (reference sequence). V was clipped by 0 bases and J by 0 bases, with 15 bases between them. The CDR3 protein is CASSLVGAGLMNTEAFF. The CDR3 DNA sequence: TGTGCCAGCAGCTTGGTTGGGGCAGGCCTCATGAACACTGAAGCTTTCTTT.

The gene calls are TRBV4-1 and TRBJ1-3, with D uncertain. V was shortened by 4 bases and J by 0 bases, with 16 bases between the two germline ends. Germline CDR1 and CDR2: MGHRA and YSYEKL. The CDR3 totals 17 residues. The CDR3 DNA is TGCGCCAGCAGCCGCCACACATGGCTTTCCTCTGGAAACACCATATATTTT. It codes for CASSRHTWLSSGNTIYF.

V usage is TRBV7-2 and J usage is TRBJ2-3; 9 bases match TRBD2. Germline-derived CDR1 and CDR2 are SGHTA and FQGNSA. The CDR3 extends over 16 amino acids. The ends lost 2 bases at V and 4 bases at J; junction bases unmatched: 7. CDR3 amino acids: CASSLRLAGGPDTQYF. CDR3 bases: TGTGCCAGCAGCTTAAGGTTGGCGGGAGGGCCAGATACGCAGTATTTT.

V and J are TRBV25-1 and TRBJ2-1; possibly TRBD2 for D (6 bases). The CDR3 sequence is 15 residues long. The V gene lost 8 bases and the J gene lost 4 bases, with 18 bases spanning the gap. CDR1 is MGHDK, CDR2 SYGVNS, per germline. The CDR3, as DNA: TGTGCCAGCGGGGGAGGATCGGGGAGGTACAATGAGCAGTTCTTC. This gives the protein CASGGGSGRYNEQFF.

CDR3 residues: CASSGGVAGTYEQYF. The CDR3 DNA reads as TGTGCCAGCAGTGGCGGAGTAGCGGGAACCTACGAGCAGTACTTC. The J gene is TRBJ2-7, the V gene TRBV2; 8 bases are shared with TRBD2. The CDR3 covers 15 residues. Germline V gene lookup returns CDR1 SNHLY and CDR2 FYNNEI. Losses at the gene ends were 4 bases for V and 2 bases for J; bases not matched to a gene: 7.

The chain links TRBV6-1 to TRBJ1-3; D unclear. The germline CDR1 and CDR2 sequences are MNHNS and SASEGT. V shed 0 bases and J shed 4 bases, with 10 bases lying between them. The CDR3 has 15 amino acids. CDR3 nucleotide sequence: TGTGCCAGCAGTGAAGCGCTTTTATCCGGAAACACCATATATTTT. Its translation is CASSEALLSGNTIYF.

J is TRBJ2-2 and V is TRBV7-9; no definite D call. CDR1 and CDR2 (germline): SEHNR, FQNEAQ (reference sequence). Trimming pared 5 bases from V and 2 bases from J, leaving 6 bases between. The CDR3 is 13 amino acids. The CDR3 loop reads CASSSRNTGELFF. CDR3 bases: TGTGCCAGCAGCAGTAGAAACACCGGGGAGCTGTTTTTT.

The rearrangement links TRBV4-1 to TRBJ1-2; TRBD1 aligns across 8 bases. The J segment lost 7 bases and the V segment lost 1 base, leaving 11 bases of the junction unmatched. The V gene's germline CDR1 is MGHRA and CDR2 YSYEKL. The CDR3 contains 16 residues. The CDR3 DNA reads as TGCGCCAGCAGCCAAGGCCCGATTCTGACAGGGGCTGGCTACACCTTC. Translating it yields CASSQGPILTGAGYTF.

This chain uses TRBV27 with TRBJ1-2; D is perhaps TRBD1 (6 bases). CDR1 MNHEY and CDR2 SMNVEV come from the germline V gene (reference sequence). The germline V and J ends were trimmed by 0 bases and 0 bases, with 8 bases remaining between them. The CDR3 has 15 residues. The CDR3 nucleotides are TGTGCCAGCAGTTTATCCGGGGGGCCTAACTATGGCTACACCTTC. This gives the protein CASSLSGGPNYGYTF.

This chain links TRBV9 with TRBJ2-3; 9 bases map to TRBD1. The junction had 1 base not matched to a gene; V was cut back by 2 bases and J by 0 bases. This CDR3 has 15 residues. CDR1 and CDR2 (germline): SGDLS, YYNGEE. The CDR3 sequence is CASSVGQGSTDTQYF. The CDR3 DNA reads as TGTGCCAGCAGCGTGGGACAGGGTAGCACAGATACGCAGTATTTT.

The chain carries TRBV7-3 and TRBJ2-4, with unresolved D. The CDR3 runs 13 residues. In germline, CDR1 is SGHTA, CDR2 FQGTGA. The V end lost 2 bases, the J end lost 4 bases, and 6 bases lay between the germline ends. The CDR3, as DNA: TGTGCCAGCAGCTTAGCTCTGAAAAACATTCAGTACTTC. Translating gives CASSLALKNIQYF. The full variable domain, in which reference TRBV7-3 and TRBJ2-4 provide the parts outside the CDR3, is GAGVSQTPSNKVTEKGKYVELRCDPISGHTALYWYRQSLGQGPEFLIYFQGTGAADDSGLPNDRFFAVRPEGSVSTLKIQRTERGDSAVYLCASSLALKNIQYFGAGTRLSVL.

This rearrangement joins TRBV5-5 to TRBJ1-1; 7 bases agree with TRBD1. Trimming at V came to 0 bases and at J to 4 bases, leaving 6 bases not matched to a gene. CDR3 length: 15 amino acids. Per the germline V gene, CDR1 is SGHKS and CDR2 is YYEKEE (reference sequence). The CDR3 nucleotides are TGTGCCAGCAGCTTGGATGTCCAGGGGGGCACTGAAGCTTTCTTT. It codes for CASSLDVQGGTEAFF.

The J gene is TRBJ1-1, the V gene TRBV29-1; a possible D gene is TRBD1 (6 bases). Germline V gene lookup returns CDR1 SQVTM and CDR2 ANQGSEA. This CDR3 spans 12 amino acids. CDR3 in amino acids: CRAGGANTEAFF. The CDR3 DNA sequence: TGCAGGGCGGGGGGGGCGAACACTGAAGCTTTCTTT. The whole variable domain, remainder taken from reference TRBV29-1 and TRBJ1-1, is SAVISQKPSRDICQRGTSLTIQCQVDSQVTMMFWYRQQPGQSLTLIATANQGSEATYESGFVIDKFPISRPNLTFSTLTVSNMSPEDSSIYLCRAGGANTEAFFGQGTRLTVV.

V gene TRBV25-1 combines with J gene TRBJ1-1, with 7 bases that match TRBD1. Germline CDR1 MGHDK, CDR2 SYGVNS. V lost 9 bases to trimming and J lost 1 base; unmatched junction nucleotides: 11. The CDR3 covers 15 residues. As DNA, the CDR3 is TGTGCCAGTGTCGACGGTAGGGACAGGAACACTGAAGCTTTCTTT. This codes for CASVDGRDRNTEAFF.

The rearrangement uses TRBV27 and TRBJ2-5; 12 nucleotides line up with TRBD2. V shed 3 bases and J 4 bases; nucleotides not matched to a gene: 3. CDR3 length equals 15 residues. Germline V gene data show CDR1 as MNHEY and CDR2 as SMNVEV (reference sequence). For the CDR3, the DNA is TGTGCCAGCAGTTTCCTAGCGGGAGGGGGAGAGACCCAGTACTTC. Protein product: CASSFLAGGGETQYF.

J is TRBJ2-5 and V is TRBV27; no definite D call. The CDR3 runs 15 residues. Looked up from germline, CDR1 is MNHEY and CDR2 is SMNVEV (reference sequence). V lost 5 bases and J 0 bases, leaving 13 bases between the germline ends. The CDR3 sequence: CASSQSRLYQETQYF. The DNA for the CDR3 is TGTGCCAGCAGTCAGTCTAGATTATACCAAGAGACCCAGTACTTC.

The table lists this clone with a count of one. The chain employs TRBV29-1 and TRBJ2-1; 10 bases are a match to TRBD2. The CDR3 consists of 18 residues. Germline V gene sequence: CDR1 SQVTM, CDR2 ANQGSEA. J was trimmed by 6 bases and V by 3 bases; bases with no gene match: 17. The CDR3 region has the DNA TGCAGCGTTGATGGGGTACTAGCGGGGCTTGCTGGGGTCAATGAGCAGTTCTTC. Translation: CSVDGVLAGLAGVNEQFF.

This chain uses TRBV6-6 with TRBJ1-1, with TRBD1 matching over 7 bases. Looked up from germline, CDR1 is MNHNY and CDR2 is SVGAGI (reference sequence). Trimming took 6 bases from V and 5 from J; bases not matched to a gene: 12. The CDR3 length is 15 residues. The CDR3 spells CASSPQGNWMTEAFF. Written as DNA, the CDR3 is TGTGCCAGCAGCCCACAGGGGAACTGGATGACTGAAGCTTTCTTT.

This CDR3 is CASSYSPASGRDTQYF. CDR3 in DNA: TGTGCCAGCAGTTACTCCCCGGCTAGCGGGAGGGATACGCAGTATTTT. The chain combines TRBV6-2 or TRBV6-3 with TRBJ2-3; 11 bases match TRBD2. Germline CDR1 MNHEY, CDR2 SVGEGT. The J segment lost 6 bases and the V segment lost 0 bases, leaving 5 bases of the junction unmatched. The CDR3 has 16 amino acids.